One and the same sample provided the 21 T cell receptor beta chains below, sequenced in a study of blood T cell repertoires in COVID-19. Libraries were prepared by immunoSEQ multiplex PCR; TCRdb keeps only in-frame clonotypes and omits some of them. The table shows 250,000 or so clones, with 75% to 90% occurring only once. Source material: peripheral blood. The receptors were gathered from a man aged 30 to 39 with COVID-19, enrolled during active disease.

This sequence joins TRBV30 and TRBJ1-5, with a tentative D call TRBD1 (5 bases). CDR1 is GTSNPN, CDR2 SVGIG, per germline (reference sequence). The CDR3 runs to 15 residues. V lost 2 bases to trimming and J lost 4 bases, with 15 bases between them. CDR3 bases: TGTGCCTGGAGTAATCGGGCAGGGTATAATCAGCCCCAGCATTTT. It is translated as CAWSNRAGYNQPQHF.

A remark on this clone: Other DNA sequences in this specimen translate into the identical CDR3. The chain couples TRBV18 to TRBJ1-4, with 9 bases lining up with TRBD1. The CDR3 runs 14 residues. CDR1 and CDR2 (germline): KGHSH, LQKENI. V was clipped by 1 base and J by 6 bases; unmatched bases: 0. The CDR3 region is CASSPRTGDEKLFF. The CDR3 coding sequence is TGTGCCAGCTCACCACGGACAGGGGATGAAAAACTGTTTTTT.

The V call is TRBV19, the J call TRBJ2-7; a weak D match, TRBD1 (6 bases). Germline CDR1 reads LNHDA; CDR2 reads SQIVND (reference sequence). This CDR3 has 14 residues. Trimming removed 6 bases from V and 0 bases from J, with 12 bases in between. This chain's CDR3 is CASRRQAYSYEQYF. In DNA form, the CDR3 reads TGTGCCAGTAGACGACAGGCCTACTCCTACGAGCAGTACTTC.

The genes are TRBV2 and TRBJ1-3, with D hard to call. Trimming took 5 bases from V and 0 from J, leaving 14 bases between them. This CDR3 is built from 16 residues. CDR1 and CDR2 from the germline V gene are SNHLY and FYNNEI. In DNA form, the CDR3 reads TGTGCCAGCAGTATCGCGGGGTCGGACTCTGGAAACACCATATATTTT. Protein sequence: CASSIAGSDSGNTIYF.

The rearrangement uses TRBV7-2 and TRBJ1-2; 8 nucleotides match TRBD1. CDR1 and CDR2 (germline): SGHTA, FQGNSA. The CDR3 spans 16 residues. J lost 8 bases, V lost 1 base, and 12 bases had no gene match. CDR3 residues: CASSLGLDRASSGYTF. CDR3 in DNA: TGTGCCAGCAGCTTAGGCTTGGACAGGGCGAGCTCCGGCTACACCTTC.

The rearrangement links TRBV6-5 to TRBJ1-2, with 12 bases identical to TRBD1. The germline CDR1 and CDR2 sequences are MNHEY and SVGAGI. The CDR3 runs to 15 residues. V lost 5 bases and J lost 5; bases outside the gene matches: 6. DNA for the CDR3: TGTGCCAGCAGTCAGGGACAGGGGGCTTCATATGGCTACACCTTC. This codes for CASSQGQGASYGYTF.

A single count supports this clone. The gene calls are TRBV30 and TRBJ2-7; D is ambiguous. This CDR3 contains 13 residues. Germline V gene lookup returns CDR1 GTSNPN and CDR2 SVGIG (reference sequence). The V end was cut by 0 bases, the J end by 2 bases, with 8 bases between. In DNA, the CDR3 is TGTGCCTGGAGTGTTGACCGGGCCTACGAGCAGTACTTC. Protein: CAWSVDRAYEQYF.

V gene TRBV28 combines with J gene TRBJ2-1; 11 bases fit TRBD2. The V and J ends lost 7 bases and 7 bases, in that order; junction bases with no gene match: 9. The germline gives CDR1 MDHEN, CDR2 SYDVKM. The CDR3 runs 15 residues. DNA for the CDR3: TGTGCCAGCAATGCCCTAGCGGGAGGTAGAAATGAGCAGTTCTTC. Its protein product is CASNALAGGRNEQFF.

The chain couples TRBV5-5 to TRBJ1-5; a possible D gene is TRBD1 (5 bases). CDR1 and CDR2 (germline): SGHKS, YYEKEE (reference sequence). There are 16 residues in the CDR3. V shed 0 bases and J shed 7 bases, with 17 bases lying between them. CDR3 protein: CASSLGWRGRDQPQHF. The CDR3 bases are TGTGCCAGCAGCTTGGGGTGGAGGGGTCGGGACCAGCCCCAGCATTTT.

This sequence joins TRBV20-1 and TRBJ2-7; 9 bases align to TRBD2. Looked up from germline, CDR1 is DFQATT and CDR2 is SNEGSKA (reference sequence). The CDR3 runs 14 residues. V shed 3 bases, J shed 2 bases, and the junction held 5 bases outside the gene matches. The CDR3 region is CSASKAGGPYEQYF. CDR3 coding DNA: TGCAGTGCTAGTAAGGCGGGAGGGCCCTACGAGCAGTACTTC.

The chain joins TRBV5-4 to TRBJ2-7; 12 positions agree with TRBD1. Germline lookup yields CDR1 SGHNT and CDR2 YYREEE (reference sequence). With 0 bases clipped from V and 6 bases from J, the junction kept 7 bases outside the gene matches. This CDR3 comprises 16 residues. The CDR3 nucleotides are TGTGCCAGCAGCTTGGGGGGACAGGGGGCGTTTAGCGAGCAGTACTTC. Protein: CASSLGGQGAFSEQYF.

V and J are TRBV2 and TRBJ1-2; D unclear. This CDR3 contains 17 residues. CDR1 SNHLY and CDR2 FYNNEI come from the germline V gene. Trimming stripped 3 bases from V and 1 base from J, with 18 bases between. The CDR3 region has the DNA TGTGCCAGCAGTGAGGCGGGCAGGAGAATATTTAACTATGGCTACACCTTC. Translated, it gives CASSEAGRRIFNYGYTF.

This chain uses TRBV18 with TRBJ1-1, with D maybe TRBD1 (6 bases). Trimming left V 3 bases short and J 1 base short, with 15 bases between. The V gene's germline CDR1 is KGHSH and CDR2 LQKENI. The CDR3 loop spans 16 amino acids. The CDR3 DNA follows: TGTGCCAGCTCACCCTCCACAGGGTTCGAGAACACTGAAGCTTTCTTT. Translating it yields CASSPSTGFENTEAFF. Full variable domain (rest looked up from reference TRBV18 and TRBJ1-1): NAGVMQNPRHLVRRRGQEARLRCSPMKGHSHVYWYRQLPEEGLKFMVYLQKENIIDESGMPKERFSAEFPKEGPSILRIQQVVRGDSAAYFCASSPSTGFENTEAFFGQGTRLTVV.

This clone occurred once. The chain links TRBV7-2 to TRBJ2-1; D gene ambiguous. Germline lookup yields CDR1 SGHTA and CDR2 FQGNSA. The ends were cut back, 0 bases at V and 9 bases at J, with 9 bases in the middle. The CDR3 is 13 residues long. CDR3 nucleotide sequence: TGTGCCAGCAGCTTAGCCAGCGCCCCTGAGCAGTTCTTC. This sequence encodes CASSLASAPEQFF.

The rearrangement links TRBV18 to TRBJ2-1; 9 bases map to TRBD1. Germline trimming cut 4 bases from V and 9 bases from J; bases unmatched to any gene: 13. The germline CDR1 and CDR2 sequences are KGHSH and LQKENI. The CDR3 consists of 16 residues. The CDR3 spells CASSQLRTGEPSEQFF. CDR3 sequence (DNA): TGTGCCAGCTCACAACTGCGGACAGGGGAGCCTTCTGAGCAGTTCTTC.

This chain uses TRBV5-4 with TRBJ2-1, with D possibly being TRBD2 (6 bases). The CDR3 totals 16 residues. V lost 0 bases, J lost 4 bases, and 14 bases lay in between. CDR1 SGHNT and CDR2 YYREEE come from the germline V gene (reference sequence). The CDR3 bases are TGTGCCAGCAGCTTGGGGGGACTGACCGTATACAATGAGCAGTTCTTC. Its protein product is CASSLGGLTVYNEQFF.

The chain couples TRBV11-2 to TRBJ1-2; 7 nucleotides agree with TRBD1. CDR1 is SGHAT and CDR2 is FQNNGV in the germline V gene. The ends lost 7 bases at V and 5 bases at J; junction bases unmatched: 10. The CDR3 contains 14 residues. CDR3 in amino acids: CASNSPGTAYGYTF. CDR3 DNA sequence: TGTGCCAGCAACTCTCCCGGGACAGCTTATGGCTACACCTTC.

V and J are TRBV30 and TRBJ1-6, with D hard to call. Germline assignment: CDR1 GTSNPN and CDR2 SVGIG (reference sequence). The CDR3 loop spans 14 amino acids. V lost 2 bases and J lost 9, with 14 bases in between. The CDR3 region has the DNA TGTGCCTGGAGTACGGGATTGATGGGTTCACCCCTCCACTTT. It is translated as CAWSTGLMGSPLHF.

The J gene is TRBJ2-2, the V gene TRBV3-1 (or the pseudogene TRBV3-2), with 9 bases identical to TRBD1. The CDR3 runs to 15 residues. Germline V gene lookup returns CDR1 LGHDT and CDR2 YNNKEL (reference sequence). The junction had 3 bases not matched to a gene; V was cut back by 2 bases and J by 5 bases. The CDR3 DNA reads TGTGCCAGCAGCCAAAACAGGGGGCATACCGGGGAGCTGTTTTTT. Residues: CASSQNRGHTGELFF.

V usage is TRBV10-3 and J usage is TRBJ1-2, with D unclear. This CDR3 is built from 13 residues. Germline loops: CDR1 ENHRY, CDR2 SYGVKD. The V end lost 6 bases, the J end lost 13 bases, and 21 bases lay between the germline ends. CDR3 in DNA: TGTGCCATCAGCCCAGCGAGGGTGGGCCCTCCCACCTTC. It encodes CAISPARVGPPTF.

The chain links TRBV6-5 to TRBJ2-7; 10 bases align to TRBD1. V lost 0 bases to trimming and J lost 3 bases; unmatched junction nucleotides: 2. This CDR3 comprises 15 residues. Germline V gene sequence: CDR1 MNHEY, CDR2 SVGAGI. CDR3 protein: CASSYSRDRGYEQYF. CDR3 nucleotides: TGTGCCAGCAGTTACTCGAGGGACAGGGGCTACGAGCAGTACTTC.